The following is a TCR beta chain sequence with its context. This specimen belongs to a study of blood T cell repertoires in COVID-19. Overall study: Spain, Italy and the United States supplied samples that represented acute and convalescent COVID-19. T cells, B-cell-depleted T cells, or PBMCs provided the cDNA or gDNA that served as material.

V shed 3 bases and J shed 3 bases, with 4 bases lying between them. The length of the CDR3 is 11 residues. Original data processing: Counts of nucleated cells, estimated from reference gene primer amplification, were obtained. Generated by immunoSEQ multiplex PCR, the TCRdb table keeps only in-frame clones and is missing some. V and J calls and clone size follow that table, whereas D and trimming were derived from the DNA. The data hold hundreds of thousands of clones, with roughly 86% observed a single time. The genes are TRBV5-3 and TRBJ2-7; D gene uncertain. TRBV5-3 qualifies as an ORF whose function is uncertain. The receptor's source is a man younger than 30 with active or convalescent COVID-19. The sequenced sample consisted of peripheral blood. DNA for the CDR3: TGTGCCAGAAGCTCACACTACGAGCAGTACTTC. It encodes CARSSHYEQYF.